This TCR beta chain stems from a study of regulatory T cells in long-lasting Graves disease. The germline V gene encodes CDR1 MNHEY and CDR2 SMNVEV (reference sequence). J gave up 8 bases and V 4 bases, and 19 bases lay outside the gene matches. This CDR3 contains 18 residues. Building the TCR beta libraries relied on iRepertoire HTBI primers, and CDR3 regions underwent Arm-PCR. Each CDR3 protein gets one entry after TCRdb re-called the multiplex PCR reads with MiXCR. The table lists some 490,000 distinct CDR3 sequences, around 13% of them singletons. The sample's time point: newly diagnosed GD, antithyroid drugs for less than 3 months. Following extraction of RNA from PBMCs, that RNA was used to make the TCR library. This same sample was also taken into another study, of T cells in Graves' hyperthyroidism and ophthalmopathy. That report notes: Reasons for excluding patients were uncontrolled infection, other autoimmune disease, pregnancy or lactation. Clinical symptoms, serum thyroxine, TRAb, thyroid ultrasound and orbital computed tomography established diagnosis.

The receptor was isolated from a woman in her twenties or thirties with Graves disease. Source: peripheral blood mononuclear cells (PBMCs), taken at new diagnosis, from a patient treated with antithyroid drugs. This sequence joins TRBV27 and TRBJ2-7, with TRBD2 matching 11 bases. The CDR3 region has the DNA TGTGCCAGCAGTTCATACGGAAGAATAGCGGGAGGGCCTTCGAAGCAGTACTTC. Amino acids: CASSSYGRIAGGPSKQYF.